Listed below are T cell receptor beta chains from one sample, sequenced in a study of glioma-infiltrating T cells after dendritic cell vaccination. Clones were read by immunoSEQ multiplex PCR, and TCRdb kept only the in-frame ones, dropping some. The sample shows some 100,000 clones, approximately 87% of them seen only once. Sequences were derived from blood, sampled before dendritic cell vaccination. These receptors all stem from a human donor with glioblastoma. CDR3s include the opening cysteine and the closing phenylalanine or tryptophan. The D gene is left open where the match is weak. Only some rows state a clone size, as once, few, many or a class for expanded clones.

abundance,d_gene,v_gene,j_gene,CDR3aa,CDR3nt
-,TRBD1,TRBV6-5,TRBJ2-7,CASSYSSQGEYEQYF,TGTGCCAGCAGTTACTCGAGTCAGGGGGAGTACGAGCAGTACTTC
-,TRBD2,TRBV27,TRBJ2-1,CASSFAGETYNEQFF,TGTGCCAGCAGTTTCGCGGGGGAGACCTACAATGAGCAGTTCTTC
-,TRBD2,TRBV4-1,TRBJ2-1,CASNWRGGTDEQFF,TGCGCCAGCAACTGGCGGGGGGGCACGGATGAGCAGTTCTTC
-,-,TRBV5-1,TRBJ1-2,CASSLGAGKGGYTF,TGCGCCAGCAGCTTGGGGGCAGGGAAAGGTGGCTACACCTTC
-,TRBD1,TRBV5-6,TRBJ2-2,CASTLDRGNTGELFF,TGTGCCAGCACCCTGGACAGGGGGAACACCGGGGAGCTGTTTTTT
-,TRBD1,TRBV29-1,TRBJ2-1,CSVDQGVRYNEQFF,TGCAGCGTTGACCAGGGGGTGAGATACAATGAGCAGTTCTTC
-,TRBD2,TRBV7-3,TRBJ2-5,CASSRLAGETQYF,TGTGCCAGCAGCAGACTAGCGGGGGAGACCCAGTACTTC
once,-,TRBV7-9,TRBJ2-6,CASSLITASNVLTF,TGTGCCAGCAGCTTGATCACAGCCTCCAACGTCCTGACTTTC
-,TRBD2,TRBV5-1,TRBJ2-7,CASKELLETSGYTLQYF,TGCGCCAGCAAGGAACTACTAGAGACTAGCGGGTATACGTTGCAGTACTTC
-,TRBD1,TRBV11-2,TRBJ2-7,CASSLYHRGPNEQYF,TGTGCCAGCAGCCTCTACCACAGGGGCCCCAACGAGCAGTACTTC
-,-,TRBV7-6,TRBJ2-3,CASRQEGTDTQYF,TGTGCCAGCAGACAGGAGGGAACAGATACGCAGTATTTT
-,TRBD1,TRBV19,TRBJ1-1,CASRPRDRDGEAFF,TGTGCCAGTAGGCCCCGGGACAGGGATGGTGAAGCTTTCTTT
-,-,TRBV7-9,TRBJ1-1,CASRPYYLTGSPKNTEAFF,TGTGCCAGCAGACCCTACTATCTAACAGGATCACCCAAGAACACTGAAGCTTTCTTT
-,-,TRBV29-1,TRBJ1-2,CSVETEVGGYTF,TGCAGCGTTGAGACGGAGGTGGGTGGCTACACCTTC
-,-,TRBV13,TRBJ2-2,CASSPMDSYTGELFF,TGTGCCAGCAGCCCGATGGACAGCTACACCGGGGAGCTGTTTTTT
-,-,TRBV6-5,TRBJ2-7,CASSSDRSTYEQYF,TGTGCCAGCAGCTCCGACAGGTCCACCTACGAGCAGTACTTC
-,-,TRBV18,TRBJ1-6,CASSPGLGGYSPLHF,TGTGCCAGCTCACCAGGGTTGGGAGGGTATTCACCCCTCCACTTT
-,-,TRBV30,TRBJ1-1,CARERATEAFF,TGTGCCCGAGAGCGGGCCACTGAAGCTTTCTTT
few,TRBD1,TRBV6-4,TRBJ2-6,CASSDWGTGGSGANVLTF,TGTGCCAGCAGTGACTGGGGGACAGGGGGCTCTGGGGCCAACGTCCTGACTTTC
-,-,TRBV5-1,TRBJ2-1,CASSLNGGASYNEQFF,TGCGCCAGCAGCTTGAATGGGGGGGCCTCCTACAATGAGCAGTTCTTC
-,-,TRBV28,TRBJ1-2,CASSSYRDWEFYGYTF,TGTGCCAGCAGTTCCTACAGGGATTGGGAATTCTATGGCTACACCTTC
-,-,TRBV7-9,TRBJ2-2,CASSQIPSQGELFF,TGTGCCAGCAGCCAAATTCCCTCCCAGGGGGAGCTGTTTTTT
few,TRBD1,TRBV30,TRBJ1-1,CACKTDRGFTEAFF,TGTGCCTGTAAGACGGACAGGGGGTTCACTGAAGCTTTCTTT
-,-,TRBV5-6,TRBJ1-2,CASTPGGAGANYGYTF,TGTGCCAGCACCCCGGGAGGGGCAGGAGCTAACTATGGCTACACCTTC
-,TRBD1,TRBV7-7,TRBJ2-5,CASSYRQGQETQYF,TGTGCCAGCAGCTACAGACAGGGACAAGAGACCCAGTACTTC
-,-,TRBV29-1,TRBJ2-1,CSVDPQGTYNEQFF,TGCAGCGTTGATCCTCAGGGAACCTACAATGAGCAGTTCTTC
few,-,TRBV5-1,TRBJ2-3,CASSLGSITDTQYF,TGCGCCAGCAGCTTGGGCAGTATCACAGATACGCAGTATTTT
-,-,TRBV5-1,TRBJ2-2,CASSFQTRGAGELFF,TGCGCCAGCAGTTTTCAGACCAGGGGCGCCGGGGAGCTGTTTTTT
-,TRBD1,TRBV27,TRBJ1-5,CASSSTGTGLNQPQHF,TGTGCCAGCAGTTCCACTGGGACAGGCTTGAATCAGCCCCAGCATTTT
-,-,TRBV6-4,TRBJ2-2,CASSPIRGGELFF,TGTGCCAGCAGCCCCATAAGGGGAGGGGAGCTGTTTTTT
-,TRBD1,TRBV13,TRBJ2-7,CASSTRQGYYEQYF,TGTGCCAGCAGCACTCGACAGGGTTACTACGAGCAGTACTTC
-,-,TRBV7-9,TRBJ2-7,CASTPTGSSYEQYF,TGTGCCAGCACCCCCACGGGGAGCTCCTACGAGCAGTACTTC
-,-,TRBV7-2,TRBJ2-4,CASSLVRTGAKNIQYF,TGTGCCAGCAGCTTGGTCAGGACTGGAGCCAAAAACATTCAGTACTTC
-,-,TRBV10-2,TRBJ2-7,CATKDSLSYEQYF,TGCGCCACCAAGGACAGTCTTTCCTACGAGCAGTACTTC
-,-,TRBV10-1,TRBJ2-3,CASSESLDTDTQYF,TGCGCCAGCAGTGAGTCTCTAGACACAGATACGCAGTATTTT
-,-,TRBV6-5,TRBJ1-1,CASSYSNGRNTEAFF,TGTGCCAGCAGTTACTCGAACGGTAGGAACACTGAAGCTTTCTTT
-,-,TRBV5-1,TRBJ1-5,CASSLDGGLGNQPQHF,TGCGCCAGCAGCTTGGATGGGGGGTTGGGCAATCAGCCCCAGCATTTT
-,-,TRBV5-1,TRBJ2-1,CASSLEKLQGMDEQFF,TGCGCCAGCAGCTTGGAGAAGTTGCAGGGGATGGATGAGCAGTTCTTC
-,-,TRBV11-2,TRBJ1-5,CASSPGGSSSGNQPQHF,TGTGCCAGCAGCCCTGGGGGCTCCTCTTCCGGCAATCAGCCCCAGCATTTT
-,-,TRBV27,TRBJ2-3,CASSLKGTSTDTQYF,TGTGCCAGCAGTTTGAAAGGGACTAGCACAGATACGCAGTATTTT
-,TRBD1,TRBV5-1,TRBJ2-1,CASSYDRANEQFF,TGCGCCAGCAGCTATGACAGGGCTAATGAGCAGTTCTTC
-,-,TRBV5-4,TRBJ1-2,CASSLGVDGYTF,TGTGCCAGCAGCCTCGGGGTAGATGGCTACACCTTC
-,-,TRBV6-1,TRBJ1-1,CASSRTSSSGTEAFF,TGTGCCAGCAGTCGTACGAGTTCGTCGGGCACTGAAGCTTTCTTT
-,TRBD2,TRBV19,TRBJ2-6,CASSIGLAGAGANVLTF,TGTGCCAGTAGTATCGGGCTAGCGGGAGCCGGGGCCAACGTCCTGACTTTC
-,TRBD2,TRBV13,TRBJ2-1,CASSLADPYGTSGSDEQFF,TGTGCCAGCAGCTTAGCCGACCCGTATGGGACTAGCGGGAGTGATGAGCAGTTCTTC
-,TRBD1,TRBV7-9,TRBJ1-2,CASSPRTGGNYGYTF,TGTGCCAGCAGCCCCCGGACAGGGGGTAACTATGGCTACACCTTC
-,TRBD1,TRBV5-4,TRBJ2-1,CASSLQGQGAYEQFF,TGTGCCAGCAGCTTGCAAGGACAGGGGGCATATGAGCAGTTCTTC
-,TRBD2,TRBV10-2,TRBJ2-7,CASSEASGGYEQYF,TGCGCCAGCAGTGAGGCTAGCGGGGGCTACGAGCAGTACTTC
-,-,TRBV21-1,TRBJ2-7,CASGDRDTETGYEQYF,TGTGCCAGCGGTGACCGGGACACCGAAACTGGTTACGAGCAGTACTTC
-,-,TRBV29-1,TRBJ1-2,CSVAGADSNYGYTF,TGCAGCGTTGCAGGGGCCGACAGCAACTATGGCTACACCTTC
few,-,TRBV11-1,TRBJ2-2,CASSLVRGGELFF,TGTGCCAGCAGCCTTGTAAGAGGCGGGGAGCTGTTTTTT
few,-,TRBV11-2,TRBJ2-3,CASSDTSDTQYF,TGTGCCAGCAGCGATACCAGTGATACGCAGTATTTT
few,-,TRBV10-1,TRBJ1-4,CASSAASGEKLFF,TGCGCCAGCTCGGCGGCATCGGGGGAAAAACTGTTTTTT